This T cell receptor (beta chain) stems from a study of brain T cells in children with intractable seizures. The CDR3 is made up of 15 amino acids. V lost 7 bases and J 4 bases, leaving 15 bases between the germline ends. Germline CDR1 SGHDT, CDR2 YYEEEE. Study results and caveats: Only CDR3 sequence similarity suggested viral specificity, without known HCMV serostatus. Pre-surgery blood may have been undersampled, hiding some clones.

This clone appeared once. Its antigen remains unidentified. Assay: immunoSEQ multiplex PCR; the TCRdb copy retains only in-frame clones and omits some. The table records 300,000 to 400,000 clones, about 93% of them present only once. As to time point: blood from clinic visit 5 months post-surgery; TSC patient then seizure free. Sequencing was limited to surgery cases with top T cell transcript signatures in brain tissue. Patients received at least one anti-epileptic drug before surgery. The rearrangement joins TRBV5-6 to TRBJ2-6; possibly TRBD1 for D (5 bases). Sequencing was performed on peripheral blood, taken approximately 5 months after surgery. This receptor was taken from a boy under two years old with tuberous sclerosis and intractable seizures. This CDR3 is CASLSSGSGANVLTF. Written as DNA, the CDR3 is TGTGCCAGCTTATCGTCAGGGTCCGGGGCCAACGTCCTGACTTTC.